The 27 T cell receptor beta chains reported below all come from one sample, sequenced in a study of blood T cell repertoires in COVID-19. Profiled with immunoSEQ multiplex PCR; TCRdb holds only in-frame clones, not every one. The table includes some 180,000 clones, approximately 87% detected once. The sequencing input was peripheral blood. The receptor set was obtained from a man aged 65-85 years with active or convalescent COVID-19.

The genes are TRBV6-2 or TRBV6-3 and TRBJ2-1, with D hard to call. There are 13 residues in the CDR3. V shed 5 bases and J shed 9 bases, with 14 bases lying between them. Germline CDR1 and CDR2: MNHEY and SVGEGT. The CDR3 is CASSDGVRFEQFF. CDR3 DNA: TGTGCCAGCAGTGACGGAGTAAGGTTTGAGCAGTTCTTC.

This chain connects TRBV7-2 to TRBJ1-5, with D possibly matching TRBD1 (6 bases). Trimming left V 3 bases short and J 2 bases short, with 11 bases between. The CDR3 runs 15 residues. The V gene's germline CDR1 is SGHTA and CDR2 FQGNSA. The CDR3 protein is CASSLRGGGNQPQHF. The CDR3 DNA reads TGTGCCAGCAGCTTGAGAGGGGGTGGCAATCAGCCCCAGCATTTT.

The chain carries TRBV9 and TRBJ1-1; 8 nucleotides agree with TRBD1. Per germline, CDR1 SGDLS and CDR2 YYNGEE. This CDR3 is 15 amino acids long. V shed 4 bases and J 5 bases; nucleotides not matched to a gene: 10. Here the CDR3 DNA reads TGTGCCAGCAGCCTCGGACAGGGTAGGAAAACTGAAGCTTTCTTT. This translates into CASSLGQGRKTEAFF. Variable domain in full (rest from reference TRBV9 and TRBJ1-1): DSGVTQTPKHLITATGQRVTLRCSPRSGDLSVYWYQQSLDQGLQFLIQYYNGEERAKGNILERFSAQQFPDLHSELNLSSLELGDSALYFCASSLGQGRKTEAFFGQGTRLTVV.

This chain connects TRBV4-3 to TRBJ1-6, with 7 bases fitting TRBD1. The CDR3 covers 15 residues. CDR1 LGHNA and CDR2 YSLEER come from the germline V gene. J was trimmed by 10 bases and V by 4 bases; bases with no gene match: 10. DNA of the CDR3: TGCGCCAGCAGCCTCGTCCGGGACAGTCTGTCACCCCTCCACTTT. Translated: CASSLVRDSLSPLHF.

This clone was counted a single time. This chain connects TRBV20-1 to TRBJ2-7; 12 bases align to TRBD2. This CDR3 contains 14 residues. The germline V gene encodes CDR1 DFQATT and CDR2 SNEGSKA (reference sequence). The V and J ends lost 6 bases and 6 bases, in that order; junction bases with no gene match: 9. The CDR3 DNA sequence: TGCAGTGCCAGTACTAGCGGGAGGACCAGCGAGCAGTACTTC. Protein sequence: CSASTSGRTSEQYF.

The rearrangement uses TRBV7-2 and TRBJ2-2, with TRBD1 matching 10 bases. The CDR3 covers 16 residues. The germline V gene has CDR1 SGHTA and CDR2 FQGNSA. V dropped 2 bases and J dropped 7; count of bases not matched to a gene: 7. CDR3 residues: CASSLQRQGAVGELFF. In DNA, the CDR3 is TGTGCCAGCAGCTTACAGCGACAGGGGGCGGTCGGGGAGCTGTTTTTT.

V usage is TRBV5-6 and J usage is TRBJ1-2; the D is unclear. The CDR3 consists of 12 residues. V lost 4 bases and J lost 8, with 12 bases in between. Germline V gene lookup returns CDR1 SGHDT and CDR2 YYEEEE. The CDR3 DNA reads TGTGCCAGCAGCCTGAGGGAGCACGGCTACACCTTC. The encoded protein is CASSLREHGYTF.

The chain employs TRBV6-5 and TRBJ2-7, with TRBD2 as a possible D gene (6 bases). The CDR3 covers 14 residues. The germline V and J ends were trimmed by 5 bases and 0 bases, with 11 bases remaining between them. Germline V gives CDR1 MNHEY, CDR2 SVGAGI. CDR3 sequence: CASSRGGSSYEQYF. The CDR3 region has the DNA TGTGCCAGCAGTCGTGGGGGGAGCTCCTACGAGCAGTACTTC.

This clone has just one count. The chain's CDR3 is CASSRQGQETQYF. CDR3 sequence (DNA): TGTGCCAGCAGTCGCCAGGGCCAAGAGACCCAGTACTTC. This chain links TRBV27 with TRBJ2-5, with D tentatively TRBD1 (5 bases). This CDR3 contains 13 residues. Germline CDR1 and CDR2: MNHEY and SMNVEV (reference sequence). V lost 5 bases and J lost 1, with 8 bases in between.

V is TRBV5-1 and J is TRBJ1-1, with a weak D call TRBD1 (6 bases). Trimming removed 2 bases from V and 3 bases from J, with 14 bases in between. Germline values: CDR1 SGHRS, CDR2 YFSETQ. CDR3 length equals 15 residues. The chain's CDR3 is CASSFQGPADTEAFF. The DNA of the CDR3 is TGCGCCAGCAGCTTTCAGGGGCCAGCTGACACTGAAGCTTTCTTT.

CDR3 DNA: TGTGCCAGCTCACCACCGCAGGACTATGAGCAGTTCTTC. Its protein is CASSPPQDYEQFF. This chain links TRBV18 with TRBJ2-1; perhaps TRBD2 as D (5 bases). V was clipped by 0 bases and J by 8 bases, with 8 bases between them. The CDR3 has 13 amino acids. Germline values: CDR1 KGHSH, CDR2 LQKENI.

This CDR3 reads CASTAQGDRNSPLHF. CDR3 nucleotide sequence: TGTGCCAGCACCGCACAGGGGGACAGGAATTCACCCCTCCACTTT. This sequence joins TRBV6-6 and TRBJ1-6; 8 nucleotides match TRBD1. Germline V gives CDR1 MNHNY, CDR2 SVGAGI (reference sequence). This CDR3 has 15 amino acids. Trimming removed 7 bases from V and 7 bases from J; junction bases left unmatched: 9.

With regard to this clone: At one of its ends the junction is not consistent with the germline gene, which may arise from a read error. The V and J genes are TRBV11-2 and TRBJ2-7; D remains unclear. The CDR3 sequence is 14 residues long. Germline values: CDR1 SGHAT, CDR2 FQNNGV. The CDR3 DNA reads as TGTGCCAGCAGCTTACAGGTCAAATCCTATGAGCAGTACTTC. Protein product: CASSLQVKSYEQYF.

The chain joins TRBV5-1 to TRBJ2-7; weak D call: TRBD1 (6 bases). This CDR3 region has 16 residues. From germline, CDR1 is SGHRS and CDR2 YFSETQ. Trimming pared 4 bases from V and 4 bases from J, leaving 21 bases between. DNA of the CDR3: TGCGCCAGCAGCACCTCCCTCCTCCAGGGGATTTACGAGCAGTACTTC. Translating it yields CASSTSLLQGIYEQYF. The entire variable domain, with the rest obtained from reference TRBV5-1 and TRBJ2-7, is as follows: KAGVTQTPRYLIKTRGQQVTLSCSPISGHRSVSWYQQTPGQGLQFLFEYFSETQRNKGNFPGRFSGRQFSNSRSEMNVSTLELGDSALYLCASSTSLLQGIYEQYFGPGTRLTVT.

V gene TRBV7-9 combines with J gene TRBJ2-7; D unresolved. CDR3 size: 12 residues. The V gene lost 4 bases and the J gene lost 5 bases, with 9 bases spanning the gap. From germline, CDR1 is SEHNR and CDR2 FQNEAQ (reference sequence). The CDR3 DNA sequence: TGTGCCAGCAGCTCTCTAAAAAACGAGCAGTACTTC. It specifies CASSSLKNEQYF.

The rearrangement links TRBV14 to TRBJ2-7, with D unclear. Germline loops: CDR1 SGHDN, CDR2 FVKESK. V was pared by 0 bases and J by 4 bases, with 10 bases between. This CDR3 has 14 residues. CDR3 sequence reads: CASSQDPGSYEQYF. The CDR3 nucleotides read TGTGCCAGCAGCCAAGATCCGGGTTCGTACGAGCAGTACTTC.

In its sample, this clone was seen once. The V gene is TRBV10-3, the J gene TRBJ1-1, with D perhaps TRBD1 (5 bases). V lost 2 bases, J lost 1 base, and 8 bases lay in between. Germline-derived CDR1 and CDR2 are ENHRY and SYGVKD. The CDR3 length is 14 residues. The CDR3 sequence: CAISERQTNTEAFF. CDR3 nucleotides: TGTGCCATCAGTGAGAGACAGACGAACACTGAAGCTTTCTTT.

This chain links TRBV7-2 with TRBJ1-2; D unresolved. The CDR3 sequence is 13 residues long. Trimming left V 4 bases short and J 4 bases short, with 10 bases between. Per the germline V gene, CDR1 is SGHTA and CDR2 is FQGNSA. The CDR3 bases are TGTGCCAGCAGCTCCGGGTCGATCTATGGCTACACCTTC. Translation gives CASSSGSIYGYTF.

The chain carries TRBV11-2 and TRBJ1-2, with D uncertain. With 3 bases removed from V and 4 bases from J, the gap between germline ends came to 9 bases. CDR1 and CDR2 (germline): SGHAT, FQNNGV. The CDR3 length is 13 residues. The CDR3 DNA reads as TGTGCCAGCAGCTTTGAGGGCGGCTATGGCTACACCTTC. Encoded protein: CASSFEGGYGYTF.

J is TRBJ2-1 and V is TRBV10-3, with 13 bases fitting TRBD2. CDR3 length: 15 residues. In germline, CDR1 is ENHRY, CDR2 SYGVKD. J was trimmed by 8 bases and V by 8 bases; bases with no gene match: 9. Here the CDR3 DNA reads TGTGCCATCGGGTTACTAGCGGGGGGGCGCTATGAGCAGTTCTTC. Its protein product is CAIGLLAGGRYEQFF.

The chain employs TRBV30 and TRBJ1-2, with 10 bases that match TRBD1. There are 13 residues in the CDR3. Germline lookup yields CDR1 GTSNPN and CDR2 SVGIG (reference sequence). The ends lost 5 bases at V and 1 base at J; junction bases unmatched: 1. CDR3 sequence: CAWGTGVNYGYTF. In DNA, the CDR3 is TGTGCCTGGGGGACAGGGGTTAACTATGGCTACACCTTC.

CDR3 sequence (DNA): TGTGCCAGCAGCCGGGAAAACTATGGCTACACCTTC. This sequence encodes CASSRENYGYTF. The V gene is TRBV9, the J gene TRBJ1-2; no reliable D call. This CDR3 has 12 amino acids. The germline gives CDR1 SGDLS, CDR2 YYNGEE. Between the trimmed V and J ends, which lost 4 bases and 2 bases, there was a span of 6 bases.

The chain uses TRBV7-2 and TRBJ2-1, with a weak D call TRBD1 (6 bases). V was trimmed by 5 bases and J by 6 bases, leaving 17 bases between them. Germline V CDR1 and CDR2: SGHTA, FQGNSA. The CDR3 extends over 15 amino acids. The CDR3 DNA reads TGTGCCAGCAGCCGCGGACAGAGGGCGCTCAATGAGCAGTTCTTC. Its translation is CASSRGQRALNEQFF. Full variable domain (missing parts from reference TRBV7-2 and TRBJ2-1): GAGVSQSPSNKVTEKGKDVELRCDPISGHTALYWYRQSLGQGLEFLIYFQGNSAPDKSGLPSDRFSAERTGGSVSTLTIQRTQQEDSAVYLCASSRGQRALNEQFFGPGTRLTVL.

V usage is TRBV14 and J usage is TRBJ2-1; 8 bases are a match to TRBD1. Germline CDR1 SGHDN, CDR2 FVKESK. The CDR3 is 14 residues long. With V trimmed by 4 bases and J by 10 bases, 9 bases remained unmatched. DNA for the CDR3: TGTGCCAGCAGCCTTTCGGCAGGGGGCGGGGAGCAGTTCTTC. This codes for CASSLSAGGGEQFF.

This rearrangement joins TRBV7-2 to TRBJ1-5; D not resolved. CDR3 size: 17 residues. Trimming cost V 3 bases and J 5 bases, with 20 bases left between them. Per germline, CDR1 SGHTA and CDR2 FQGNSA. The CDR3 region is CASSLVGRWGVDQPQHF. As DNA, the CDR3 is TGTGCCAGCAGCTTGGTCGGCCGGTGGGGAGTGGATCAGCCCCAGCATTTT. The full variable domain, completed using reference TRBV7-2 and TRBJ1-5, is GAGVSQSPSNKVTEKGKDVELRCDPISGHTALYWYRQSLGQGLEFLIYFQGNSAPDKSGLPSDRFSAERTGGSVSTLTIQRTQQEDSAVYLCASSLVGRWGVDQPQHFGDGTRLSIL.

The chain couples TRBV27 to TRBJ1-6; unclear D gene. The germline gives CDR1 MNHEY, CDR2 SMNVEV (reference sequence). The V end lost 4 bases, the J end lost 11 bases, and 12 bases lay between the germline ends. The CDR3 has 13 amino acids. CDR3 bases: TGTGCCAGCAGTTCCCGGGTAGCGACACCCCTCCACTTT. It yields the protein CASSSRVATPLHF.

J is TRBJ2-7 and V is TRBV11-3, with D maybe TRBD2 (6 bases). V was pared by 3 bases and J by 7 bases, with 13 bases between. CDR3 length: 13 amino acids. In germline, CDR1 is SGHNT, CDR2 YENEEA. CDR3 nucleotides: TGTGCCAGCAGCTTGGAGGGACCGAGGGAGCAGTACTTC. Protein: CASSLEGPREQYF.